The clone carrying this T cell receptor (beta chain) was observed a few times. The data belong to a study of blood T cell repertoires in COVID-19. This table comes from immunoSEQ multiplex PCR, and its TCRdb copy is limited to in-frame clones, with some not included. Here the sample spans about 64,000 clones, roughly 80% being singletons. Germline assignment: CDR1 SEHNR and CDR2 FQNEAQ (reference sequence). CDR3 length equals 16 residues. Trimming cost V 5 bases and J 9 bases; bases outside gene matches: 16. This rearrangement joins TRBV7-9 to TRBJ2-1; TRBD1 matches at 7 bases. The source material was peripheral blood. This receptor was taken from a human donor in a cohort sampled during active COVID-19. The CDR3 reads CASSPPGQQLWSEQFF. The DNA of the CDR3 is TGTGCCAGCAGCCCACCGGGACAGCAGTTATGGAGTGAGCAGTTCTTC.